The 17 T cell receptor beta chains reported below all come from one sample, sequenced in a study of cytomegalovirus exposure and HLA in healthy donors. It was with 60 Vbeta and 13 Jbeta primers that the PCR ran. TCRdb's copy holds only in-frame clones and misses some; the assay was immunoSEQ multiplex PCR. The sample records around 160,000 clones, 60% to 80% being singletons. The source material was PBMCs. The source is a man aged 45-65 years in good health and CMV-seropositive.

There are a few counts of this clone. The gene calls are TRBV4-2 and TRBJ2-7; the D is unclear. The CDR3 spans 15 residues. V was cut by 0 bases and J by 1 base, with 10 bases left in between. Germline values: CDR1 LGHNA, CDR2 YNFKEQ. CDR3 DNA: TGTGCCAGCAGCCAAGAAATGAGTCTTTCCTACGAGCAGTACTTC. This codes for CASSQEMSLSYEQYF.

This clone was counted a few times. This chain uses TRBV28 with TRBJ1-5, with D perhaps TRBD1 (5 bases). There are 16 residues in the CDR3. CDR1 is MDHEN, CDR2 SYDVKM, per germline. Trimming shortened V by 2 bases and J by 0 bases, and 11 bases separated the two germline ends. CDR3 bases: TGTGCCAGCAGTTTAACCGGGGGTTATAGCAATCAGCCCCAGCATTTT. This encodes CASSLTGGYSNQPQHF. Combining the CDR3 with reference TRBV28 and TRBJ1-5 gives the whole variable domain DVKVTQSSRYLVKRTGEKVFLECVQDMDHENMFWYRQDPGLGLRLIYFSYDVKMKEKGDIPEGYSVSREKKERFSLILESASTNQTSMYLCASSLTGGYSNQPQHFGDGTRLSIL.

The rearrangement joins TRBV5-8 to TRBJ1-1; TRBD1 matches 10 bases. With 6 bases clipped from V and 0 bases from J, the junction kept 5 bases outside the gene matches. Germline V gene data show CDR1 as SGHTS and CDR2 as YDEGEE. The CDR3 has 15 residues. The CDR3 loop reads CASTKGTGVNTEAFF. CDR3 in DNA: TGTGCCAGCACCAAAGGGACAGGGGTGAACACTGAAGCTTTCTTT.

J is TRBJ1-1 and V is TRBV7-6; D may be TRBD1 (5 bases). V lost 4 bases and J 3 bases, leaving 15 bases between the germline ends. CDR3 size: 15 residues. Germline loops: CDR1 SGHVS, CDR2 FNYEAQ. This CDR3 is CASSSLDSSYTEAFF. The CDR3 nucleotides read TGTGCCAGCAGCTCCCTAGACAGTAGCTACACTGAAGCTTTCTTT. Based on the CDR3 plus reference TRBV7-6 and TRBJ1-1, the full variable domain is GAGVSQSPRYKVTKRGQDVALRCDPISGHVSLYWYRQALGQGPEFLTYFNYEAQQDKSGLPNDRFSAERPEGSISTLTIQRTEQRDSAMYRCASSSLDSSYTEAFFGQGTRLTVV.

This clone was found once. V gene TRBV2 combines with J gene TRBJ2-3; D is uncertain. The V end was cut by 8 bases, the J end by 3 bases, with 12 bases between. CDR3 length: 13 amino acids. Germline CDR1 is SNHLY and CDR2 is FYNNEI. CDR3 loop: CASEALRTDTQYF. CDR3 nucleotide sequence: TGTGCCAGCGAAGCACTCAGGACAGATACGCAGTATTTT. Full variable domain (remainder filled in from reference TRBV2 and TRBJ2-3): EPEVTQTPSHQVTQMGQEVILRCVPISNHLYFYWYRQILGQKVEFLVSFYNNEISEKSEIFDDQFSVERPDGSNFTLKIRSTKLEDSAMYFCASEALRTDTQYFGPGTRLTVL.

The chain employs TRBV11-2 and TRBJ2-3; D may be TRBD1 (6 bases). The CDR3 has 18 amino acids. Germline values: CDR1 SGHAT, CDR2 FQNNGV. Trimming shortened V by 3 bases and J by 0 bases, and 19 bases separated the two germline ends. CDR3 sequence reads: CASSFVPGVDRSTDTQYF. The CDR3 DNA sequence: TGTGCCAGCAGCTTCGTACCTGGGGTCGACAGGAGCACAGATACGCAGTATTTT.

The gene calls are TRBV27 and TRBJ2-7; a possible D gene is TRBD1 (5 bases). The CDR3 loop spans 16 amino acids. The V and J ends lost 7 bases and 3 bases respectively, with 22 bases between them. CDR1 MNHEY and CDR2 SMNVEV come from the germline V gene (reference sequence). The CDR3 region is CASTAPSLYRYYEQYV. CDR3 nucleotide sequence: TGTGCCAGCACCGCGCCCAGCCTCTACAGGTACTACGAGCAGTACGTC.

This clone was seen only a few times. V and J are TRBV7-9 and TRBJ2-2, with D possibly TRBD2 on 5 matching bases. V shed 5 bases and J shed 5 bases, with 21 bases lying between them. This CDR3 contains 17 residues. The germline gives CDR1 SEHNR, CDR2 FQNEAQ (reference sequence). The CDR3 sequence is CASSTTLSSRWTGELFF. DNA of the CDR3: TGTGCCAGCAGCACCACCCTCTCTAGCCGTTGGACCGGGGAGCTGTTTTTT.

The chain couples TRBV28 to TRBJ1-1; 7 bases line up with TRBD1. The CDR3 length is 14 residues. V shed 1 base, J shed 8 bases, and the junction held 7 bases outside the gene matches. CDR1 is MDHEN and CDR2 is SYDVKM in the germline V gene. In nucleotides, the CDR3 is TGTGCCAGCAGTTTATTCCAACAGGGGATCGAAGCTTTCTTT. It yields the protein CASSLFQQGIEAFF.

A few counts support this clone. V usage is TRBV9 and J usage is TRBJ1-4; no clear D gene. This CDR3 comprises 14 residues. V was pared by 8 bases and J by 0 bases, with 11 bases between. Germline loops: CDR1 SGDLS, CDR2 YYNGEE. DNA for the CDR3: TGTGCCAGTGCCCGGACTGCAACTAATGAAAAACTGTTTTTT. As protein: CASARTATNEKLFF.

Concerning this clone itself: Other DNA sequences of this sample code for an identical CDR3. This sequence joins TRBV4-2 and TRBJ1-5; D is unresolved. V was trimmed by 0 bases and J by 0 bases, leaving 6 bases between them. Germline V gene data show CDR1 as LGHNA and CDR2 as YNFKEQ. The CDR3 length is 15 residues. CDR3 residues: CASSQEQDSNQPQHF. The CDR3 coding sequence is TGTGCCAGCAGCCAAGAGCAGGATAGCAATCAGCCCCAGCATTTT.

This clone was detected only once. The rearrangement uses TRBV10-3 and TRBJ2-1; TRBD2 agrees at 11 bases. Unmatched junction bases numbered 9, after V lost 2 bases and J lost 9 bases. The CDR3 contains 16 residues. The germline gives CDR1 ENHRY, CDR2 SYGVKD. The DNA of the CDR3 is TGTGCCATCAGTGAGGGTAGCGGGGGGGCTTCGTCTGAGCAGTTCTTC. Its translation is CAISEGSGGASSEQFF.

CDR3 region: CASSARQYTGELFF. CDR3 in DNA: TGTGCCAGCAGCGCTAGACAGTACACCGGGGAGCTGTTTTTT. The chain couples TRBV27 to TRBJ2-2; TRBD1 is a possible D gene (5 bases). V lost 6 bases and J lost 3, with 11 bases in between. CDR1 is MNHEY, CDR2 SMNVEV, per germline (reference sequence). The CDR3 consists of 14 residues.

The rearrangement links TRBV18 to TRBJ1-2; D not resolved. Germline V gene lookup returns CDR1 KGHSH and CDR2 LQKENI. V was shortened by 0 bases and J by 4 bases, with 9 bases between the two germline ends. The length of the CDR3 is 14 residues. In nucleotides, the CDR3 is TGTGCCAGCTCACCACCGTCGGCAGGCTATGGCTACACCTTC. Translating gives CASSPPSAGYGYTF.

This clone is a singleton in its sample. The chain links TRBV19 to TRBJ1-5, with D maybe TRBD1 (5 bases). Trimming took 7 bases from V and 4 from J, leaving 17 bases between them. CDR1 is LNHDA and CDR2 is SQIVND in the germline V gene (reference sequence). This CDR3 has 15 residues. The CDR3 spells CASKMTARRNQPQHF. The CDR3 DNA follows: TGTGCCAGTAAAATGACAGCCAGGAGAAATCAGCCCCAGCATTTT.

The rearrangement links TRBV7-9 to TRBJ2-2, with D possibly being TRBD2 (5 bases). CDR1 is SEHNR and CDR2 is FQNEAQ in the germline V gene (reference sequence). The CDR3 has 13 residues. Trimming took 7 bases from V and 4 from J, leaving 10 bases between them. CDR3 in DNA: TGTGCCAGCAAGGGCGGACTCACCGGGGAGCTGTTTTTT. Translated, it gives CASKGGLTGELFF.

This chain links TRBV7-9 with TRBJ2-7; tentative D call: TRBD1 (5 bases). Germline V gives CDR1 SEHNR, CDR2 FQNEAQ (reference sequence). This CDR3 region has 17 residues. V shed 4 bases and J shed 3 bases, with 22 bases lying between them. The CDR3 DNA reads as TGTGCCAGCAGCTCCACGCTTGGAGACAGTCGATTCTACGAGCAGTACGTC. Translated: CASSSTLGDSRFYEQYV.